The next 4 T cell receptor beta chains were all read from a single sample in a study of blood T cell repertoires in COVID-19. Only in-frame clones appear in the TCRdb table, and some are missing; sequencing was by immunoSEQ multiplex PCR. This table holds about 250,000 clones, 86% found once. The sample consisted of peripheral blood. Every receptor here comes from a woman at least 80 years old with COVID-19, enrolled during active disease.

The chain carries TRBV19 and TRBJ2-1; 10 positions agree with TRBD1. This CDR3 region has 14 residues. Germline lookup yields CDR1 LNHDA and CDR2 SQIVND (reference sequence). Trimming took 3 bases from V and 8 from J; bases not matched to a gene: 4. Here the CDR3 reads CASSMGQGWDEQFF. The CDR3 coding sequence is TGTGCCAGTAGTATGGGACAGGGGTGGGATGAGCAGTTCTTC.

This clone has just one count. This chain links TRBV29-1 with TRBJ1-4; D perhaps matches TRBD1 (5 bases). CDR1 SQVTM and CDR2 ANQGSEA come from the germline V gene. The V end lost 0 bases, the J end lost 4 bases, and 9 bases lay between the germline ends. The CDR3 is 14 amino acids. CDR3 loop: CSVEDPGGNEKLFF. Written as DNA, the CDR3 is TGCAGCGTTGAAGACCCCGGGGGTAATGAAAAACTGTTTTTT.

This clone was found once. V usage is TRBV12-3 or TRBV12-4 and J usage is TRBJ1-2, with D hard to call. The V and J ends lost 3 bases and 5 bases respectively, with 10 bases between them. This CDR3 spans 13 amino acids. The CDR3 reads CASSLDGLYGYTF. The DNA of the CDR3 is TGTGCCAGCAGTTTGGACGGACTTTATGGCTACACCTTC.

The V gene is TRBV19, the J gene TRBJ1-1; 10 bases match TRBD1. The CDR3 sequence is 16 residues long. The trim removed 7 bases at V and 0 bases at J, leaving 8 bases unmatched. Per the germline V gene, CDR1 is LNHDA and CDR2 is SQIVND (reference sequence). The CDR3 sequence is CASTHRTGGMNTEAFF. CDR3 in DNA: TGTGCCAGTACCCACAGGACAGGGGGGATGAACACTGAAGCTTTCTTT.